The present TCR beta chain was sequenced within a study of blood T cell repertoires in COVID-19. Study-wide context: Samples representing acute and convalescent COVID-19 were sourced from the United States, Italy and Spain. From T cells, B-cell-depleted T cells, or PBMCs came the material, which was cDNA or gDNA.

The Seattle patients, enrolled during active infection, were followed longitudinally. This CDR3 is built from 13 residues. CDR1 MNHNY and CDR2 SVGAGI come from the germline V gene (reference sequence). The ends were cut back, 11 bases at V and 1 base at J, with 12 bases in the middle. Per the study methods: By means of reference gene primer amplification, nucleated cell counts were estimated. The data were produced by immunoSEQ multiplex PCR, yet TCRdb's version contains in-frame clones alone and is incomplete. The V and J calls and the clone size are those of that table, but D and trimming were determined from the DNA. The profile shows 450,000 or so clones, around 89% of them singletons. This clone turned up a few times.

J is TRBJ1-5 and V is TRBV6-6; TRBD1 might be the D (5 bases). Material: peripheral blood. This TCR was sampled from a woman in her 40s with COVID-19, enrolled during active disease. The CDR3 sequence: CACLGQSNQPQHF. Here the CDR3 DNA reads TGTGCCTGCCTTGGACAAAGCAATCAGCCCCAGCATTTT.